Below are 14 T cell receptor beta chains sequenced from a single sample in a study of blood T cell repertoires in COVID-19. The protocol was immunoSEQ multiplex PCR, while the TCRdb copy is restricted to in-frame clones and leaves out a portion. Among some 220,000 clones listed, 65% to 90% were seen once. Sequenced input: peripheral blood. The receptors originated from a woman in her 70s with COVID-19, enrolled during active disease.

The gene calls are TRBV5-1 and TRBJ1-2; the D gene is possibly TRBD1 (6 bases). The CDR3 consists of 13 residues. The germline V and J ends were trimmed by 2 bases and 9 bases, with 14 bases remaining between them. The germline V gene has CDR1 SGHRS and CDR2 YFSETQ. The CDR3 sequence: CASSLGPRDSYTF. As DNA, the CDR3 is TGCGCCAGCAGCTTAGGCCCTCGGGACAGCTACACCTTC. Full variable domain (rest looked up from reference TRBV5-1 and TRBJ1-2): KAGVTQTPRYLIKTRGQQVTLSCSPISGHRSVSWYQQTPGQGLQFLFEYFSETQRNKGNFPGRFSGRQFSNSRSEMNVSTLELGDSALYLCASSLGPRDSYTFGSGTRLTVV.

Notes on this clone: The sample holds other DNA sequences that translate to the same CDR3. The V and J genes are TRBV7-2 and TRBJ1-1, with 7 bases that match TRBD1. Germline CDR1 and CDR2: SGHTA and FQGNSA. The CDR3 is 13 amino acids. J was trimmed by 5 bases and V by 3 bases; bases with no gene match: 3. Here the CDR3 reads CASSFDRVTEAFF. The CDR3 DNA is TGTGCCAGCAGCTTTGACAGGGTTACTGAAGCTTTCTTT.

The genes are TRBV5-1 and TRBJ1-4, with D hard to call. The CDR3 has 16 amino acids. Trimming removed 0 bases at V and 4 bases at J, with 13 bases between. Germline assignment: CDR1 SGHRS and CDR2 YFSETQ. This CDR3 is CASSLGRANSNEKLFF. The CDR3 nucleotides read TGCGCCAGCAGCTTGGGTCGCGCCAACAGTAATGAAAAACTGTTTTTT.

The chain carries TRBV11-3 and TRBJ2-1; 8 bases are shared with TRBD2. V dropped 2 bases and J dropped 6; count of bases not matched to a gene: 9. CDR3 length: 16 residues. Germline values: CDR1 SGHNT, CDR2 YENEEA. The chain's CDR3 is CASSLTAGGGGNEQFF. The CDR3 bases are TGTGCCAGCAGCTTAACCGCGGGAGGAGGAGGCAATGAGCAGTTCTTC. The entire variable domain, with the rest obtained from reference TRBV11-3 and TRBJ2-1, is as follows: EAGVVQSPRYKIIEKKQPVAFWCNPISGHNTLYWYLQNLGQGPELLIRYENEEAVDDSQLPKDRFSAERLKGVDSTLKIQPAELGDSAVYLCASSLTAGGGGNEQFFGPGTRLTVL.

The CDR3 bases are TGTGCCAGCATTCCGACAATCGAAAACACCATATATTTT. Its protein is CASIPTIENTIYF. This chain uses TRBV6-5 with TRBJ1-3; unclear D gene. Trimming shortened V by 7 bases and J by 6 bases, and 13 bases separated the two germline ends. The length of the CDR3 is 13 residues. Germline V gene data show CDR1 as MNHEY and CDR2 as SVGAGI.

This sequence joins TRBV12-3 or TRBV12-4 and TRBJ1-5; the D is unclear. V lost 6 bases and J lost 4, with 10 bases in between. The CDR3 has 13 amino acids. The CDR3 spells CASRSSLNQPQHF. The CDR3 region has the DNA TGTGCCAGCAGATCTTCGTTAAATCAGCCCCAGCATTTT.

The sample holds one count of this clone. Other DNA sequences of this sample code for an identical CDR3. The chain is built from TRBV6-5 and TRBJ1-1, with D possibly being TRBD1 (6 bases). Germline CDR1 reads MNHEY; CDR2 reads SVGAGI. The CDR3 contains 13 residues. Trimming removed 6 bases at V and 1 base at J, with 9 bases between. CDR3 residues: CASRRQENTEAFF. In DNA form, the CDR3 reads TGTGCCAGCAGAAGACAGGAGAACACTGAAGCTTTCTTT.

The chain has TRBV7-2 and TRBJ2-7; 7 nucleotides match TRBD1. The CDR3 has 15 amino acids. J gave up 3 bases and V 4 bases, and 9 bases lay outside the gene matches. Germline V CDR1 and CDR2: SGHTA, FQGNSA. The CDR3 loop is CASSYPGTVSYEQYF. The CDR3 region has the DNA TGTGCCAGCAGCTATCCCGGGACAGTTAGCTACGAGCAGTACTTC.

V usage is TRBV4-3 and J usage is TRBJ2-2; 8 bases line up with TRBD2. Looked up from germline, CDR1 is LGHNA and CDR2 is YSLEER. J was trimmed by 4 bases and V by 0 bases; bases with no gene match: 4. The CDR3 is 16 amino acids. The CDR3 spells CASSQDVAGGTGELFF. The CDR3 bases are TGCGCCAGCAGCCAAGATGTCGCGGGGGGCACCGGGGAGCTGTTTTTT.

The rearrangement links TRBV5-8 to TRBJ1-1; D is unclear. CDR3 length equals 14 residues. Germline CDR1 and CDR2: SGHTS and YDEGEE. Trimming stripped 0 bases from V and 6 bases from J, with 12 bases between. The CDR3 loop reads CASSLGARTAEAFF. CDR3 DNA: TGTGCCAGCAGCTTGGGGGCCAGAACAGCTGAAGCTTTCTTT.

About this clone itself: Mismatch with germline at one junction end may stem from a read error. The chain joins TRBV6-1 to TRBJ1-1; D remains ambiguous. The CDR3 is 13 amino acids. The germline V gene has CDR1 MNHNS and CDR2 SASEGT. The CDR3 spells CASSESGIGREAF. In DNA, the CDR3 is TGTGCCAGCAGTGAATCCGGGATCGGCCGTGAGGCTTTT.

This chain links TRBV24-1 with TRBJ2-3, with TRBD2 matching over 9 bases. The germline CDR1 and CDR2 sequences are KGHDR and SFDVKD. The CDR3 is 15 residues long. After removal of 3 bases from V and 8 bases from J, the junction contained 8 bases not matched to a gene. The DNA of the CDR3 is TGTGCCACCAGTGATGGTAGCGGGAGTGCCGGTACGCAGTATTTT. Protein sequence: CATSDGSGSAGTQYF.

The V gene is TRBV7-9, the J gene TRBJ2-7; 14 nucleotides align to TRBD2. The CDR3 has 15 amino acids. Germline V gene lookup returns CDR1 SEHNR and CDR2 FQNEAQ (reference sequence). Trimming removed 5 bases from V and 3 bases from J; junction bases left unmatched: 3. CDR3 residues: CASSLGTSGSYEQYF. CDR3 DNA: TGTGCCAGCAGCCTAGGGACTAGCGGGAGCTACGAGCAGTACTTC.

The gene calls are TRBV19 and TRBJ1-2; D is uncertain. Germline lookup yields CDR1 LNHDA and CDR2 SQIVND (reference sequence). This CDR3 comprises 10 residues. Trimming stripped 5 bases from V and 6 bases from J, with 4 bases between. CDR3 region: CASSSDGYTF. The CDR3 nucleotides read TGTGCCAGTAGTTCCGATGGCTACACCTTC. Together with reference TRBV19 and TRBJ1-2, the CDR3 gives the full variable domain: DGGITQSPKYLFRKEGQNVTLSCEQNLNHDAMYWYRQDPGQGLRLIYYSQIVNDFQKGDIAEGYSVSREKKESFPLTVTSAQKNPTAFYLCASSSDGYTFGSGTRLTVV.